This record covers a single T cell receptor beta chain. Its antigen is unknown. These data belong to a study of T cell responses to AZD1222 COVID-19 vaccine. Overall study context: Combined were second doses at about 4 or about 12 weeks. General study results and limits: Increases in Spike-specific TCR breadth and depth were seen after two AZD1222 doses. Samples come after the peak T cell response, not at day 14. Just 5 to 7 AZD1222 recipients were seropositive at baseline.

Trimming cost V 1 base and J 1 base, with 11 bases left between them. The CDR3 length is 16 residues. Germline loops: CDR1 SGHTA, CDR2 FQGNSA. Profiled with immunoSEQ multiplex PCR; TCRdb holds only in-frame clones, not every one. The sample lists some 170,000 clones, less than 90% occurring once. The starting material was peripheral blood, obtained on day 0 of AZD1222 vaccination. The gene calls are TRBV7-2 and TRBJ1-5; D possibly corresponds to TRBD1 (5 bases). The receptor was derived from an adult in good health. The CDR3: CASSLGQGTSNQPQHF. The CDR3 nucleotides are TGTGCCAGCAGCTTAGGTCAGGGTACGAGCAATCAGCCCCAGCATTTT.